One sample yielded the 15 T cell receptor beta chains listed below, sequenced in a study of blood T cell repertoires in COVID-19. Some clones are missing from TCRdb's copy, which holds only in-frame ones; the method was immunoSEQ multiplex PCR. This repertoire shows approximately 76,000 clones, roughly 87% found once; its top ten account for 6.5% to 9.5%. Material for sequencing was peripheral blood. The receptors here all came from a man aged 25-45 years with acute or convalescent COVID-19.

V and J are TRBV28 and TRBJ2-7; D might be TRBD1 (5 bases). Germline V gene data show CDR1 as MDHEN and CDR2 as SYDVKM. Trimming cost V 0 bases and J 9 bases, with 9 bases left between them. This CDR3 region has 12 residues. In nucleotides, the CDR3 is TGTGCCAGCAGTTTATGGAGTCAGGGGCAGTACTTC. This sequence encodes CASSLWSQGQYF. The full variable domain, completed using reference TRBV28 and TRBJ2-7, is DVKVTQSSRYLVKRTGEKVFLECVQDMDHENMFWYRQDPGLGLRLIYFSYDVKMKEKGDIPEGYSVSREKKERFSLILESASTNQTSMYLCASSLWSQGQYFGPGTRLTVT.

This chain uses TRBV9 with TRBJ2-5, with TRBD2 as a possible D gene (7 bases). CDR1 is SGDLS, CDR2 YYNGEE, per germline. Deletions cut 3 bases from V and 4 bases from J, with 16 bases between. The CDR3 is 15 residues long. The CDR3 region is CASSAPRGGGETQYF. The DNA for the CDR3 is TGTGCCAGCAGCGCCCCCAGGGGAGGGGGAGAGACCCAGTACTTC.

In DNA form, the CDR3 reads TGTGCCAGCAGCTTAGTATCCGGGACTAGCGTCAACAATGAGCAGTTCTTC. It codes for CASSLVSGTSVNNEQFF. The V and J genes are TRBV11-2 and TRBJ2-1, with 10 bases identical to TRBD2. Germline CDR1 is SGHAT and CDR2 is FQNNGV. This CDR3 is 17 amino acids long. Trimming cost V 1 base and J 5 bases; bases outside gene matches: 8. The full variable domain, in which reference TRBV11-2 and TRBJ2-1 provide the parts outside the CDR3, is EAGVAQSPRYKIIEKRQSVAFWCNPISGHATLYWYQQILGQGPKLLIQFQNNGVVDDSQLPKDRFSAERLKGVDSTLKIQPAKLEDSAVYLCASSLVSGTSVNNEQFFGPGTRLTVL.

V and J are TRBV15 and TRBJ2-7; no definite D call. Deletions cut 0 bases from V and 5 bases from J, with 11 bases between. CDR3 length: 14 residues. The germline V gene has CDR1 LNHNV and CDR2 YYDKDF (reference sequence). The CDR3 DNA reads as TGTGCCACCAGCAGAGAGGGCCCCGTCAACGAGCAGTACTTC. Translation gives CATSREGPVNEQYF.

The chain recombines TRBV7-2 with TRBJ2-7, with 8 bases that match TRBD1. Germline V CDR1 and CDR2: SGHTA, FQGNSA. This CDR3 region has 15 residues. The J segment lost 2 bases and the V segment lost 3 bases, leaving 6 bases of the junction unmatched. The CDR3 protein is CASSLMDRAPYEQYF. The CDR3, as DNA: TGTGCCAGCAGCTTGATGGACAGGGCTCCCTACGAGCAGTACTTC.

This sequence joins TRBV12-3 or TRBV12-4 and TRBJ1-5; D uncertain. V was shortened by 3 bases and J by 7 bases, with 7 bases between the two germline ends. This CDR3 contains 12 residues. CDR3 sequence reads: CASSFSGQPQHF. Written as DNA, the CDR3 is TGTGCCAGCAGTTTTTCGGGACAGCCCCAGCATTTT.

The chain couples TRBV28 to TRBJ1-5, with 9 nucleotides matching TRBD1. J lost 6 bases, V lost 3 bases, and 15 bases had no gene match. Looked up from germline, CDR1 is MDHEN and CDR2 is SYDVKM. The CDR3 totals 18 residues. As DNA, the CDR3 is TGTGCCAGCAGTTTCGGCCTGGGCGGGACAGGGATTGGTCAGCCCCAGCATTTT. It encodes CASSFGLGGTGIGQPQHF.

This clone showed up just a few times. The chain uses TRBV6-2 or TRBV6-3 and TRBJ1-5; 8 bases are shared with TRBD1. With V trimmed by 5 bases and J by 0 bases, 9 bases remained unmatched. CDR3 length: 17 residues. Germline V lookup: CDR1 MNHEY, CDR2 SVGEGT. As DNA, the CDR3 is TGTGCCAGCAGTGGGGGACAGGCGGGATATAGCAATCAGCCCCAGCATTTT. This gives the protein CASSGGQAGYSNQPQHF.

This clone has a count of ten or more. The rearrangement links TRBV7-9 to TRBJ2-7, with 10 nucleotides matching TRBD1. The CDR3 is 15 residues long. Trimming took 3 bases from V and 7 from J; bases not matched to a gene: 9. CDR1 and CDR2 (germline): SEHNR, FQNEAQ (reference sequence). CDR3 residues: CASSFTGTGATEQYF. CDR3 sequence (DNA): TGTGCCAGCAGCTTTACCGGGACAGGGGCCACTGAGCAGTACTTC.

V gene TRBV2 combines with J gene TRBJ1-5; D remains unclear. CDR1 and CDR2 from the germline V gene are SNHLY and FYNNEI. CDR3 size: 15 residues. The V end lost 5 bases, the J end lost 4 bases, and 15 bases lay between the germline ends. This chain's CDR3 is CASSKGGRANQPQHF. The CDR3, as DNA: TGTGCCAGCAGTAAAGGTGGGCGGGCGAATCAGCCCCAGCATTTT.

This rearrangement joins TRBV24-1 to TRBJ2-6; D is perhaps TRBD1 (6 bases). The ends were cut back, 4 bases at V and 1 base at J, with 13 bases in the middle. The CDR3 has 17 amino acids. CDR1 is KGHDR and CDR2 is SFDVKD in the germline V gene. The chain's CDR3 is CATSEPGHSSGANVLTF. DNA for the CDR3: TGTGCCACCAGTGAACCGGGACACTCATCTGGGGCCAACGTCCTGACTTTC.

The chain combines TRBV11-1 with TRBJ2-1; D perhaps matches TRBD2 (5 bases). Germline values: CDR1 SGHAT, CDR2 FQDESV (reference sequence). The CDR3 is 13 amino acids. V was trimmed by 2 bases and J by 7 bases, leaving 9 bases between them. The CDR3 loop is CASSLNSGNEQFF. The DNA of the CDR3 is TGTGCCAGCAGCTTAAATTCGGGGAATGAGCAGTTCTTC.

CDR3 in amino acids: CASSLYANTGELFF. CDR3 bases: TGTGCCAGCAGCTTATATGCGAACACCGGGGAGCTGTTTTTT. The V gene is TRBV7-9, the J gene TRBJ2-2; D call uncertain. Trimming removed 2 bases from V and 0 bases from J, with 4 bases in between. CDR1 and CDR2 from the germline V gene are SEHNR and FQNEAQ (reference sequence). The CDR3 has 14 amino acids. The whole variable domain, filled in from reference TRBV7-9 and TRBJ2-2, reads DTGVSQNPRHKITKRGQNVTFRCDPISEHNRLYWYRQTLGQGPEFLTYFQNEAQLEKSRLLSDRFSAERPKGSFSTLEIQRTEQGDSAMYLCASSLYANTGELFFGEGSRLTVL.

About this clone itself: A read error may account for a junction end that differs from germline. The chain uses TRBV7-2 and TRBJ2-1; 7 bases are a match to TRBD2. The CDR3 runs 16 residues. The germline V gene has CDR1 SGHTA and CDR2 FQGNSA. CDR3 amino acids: CAGSPPGLNSYNEQFF. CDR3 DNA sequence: TGTGCCGGCAGTCCTCCGGGACTAAACTCCTACAATGAGCAGTTCTTC.

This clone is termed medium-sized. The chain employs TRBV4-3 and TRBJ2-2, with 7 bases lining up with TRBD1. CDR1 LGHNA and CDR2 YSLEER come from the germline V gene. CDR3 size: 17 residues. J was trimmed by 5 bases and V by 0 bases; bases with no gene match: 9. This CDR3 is CASSQDLDRVVTGELFF. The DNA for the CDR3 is TGCGCCAGCAGCCAAGATCTAGACAGGGTGGTAACCGGGGAGCTGTTTTTT.